The 14 T cell receptor beta chains listed next were all sequenced from one sample in a study of OX40 agonist ivuxolimab in advanced cancers. Profiling relied on immunoSEQ multiplex PCR, and the TCRdb table lists in-frame clones only, not all of them. Seen here are over 65,000 clones, less than 90% observed once, and the top ten hold around 0.78%. The specimen comprised CD4+ or CD8+ T cells sorted from blood, sampled in a trial of the OX40 agonist ivuxolimab. These receptors originate from an adult with an advanced solid tumor such as melanoma, head and neck, liver or kidney cancer.

The chain combines TRBV7-2 with TRBJ2-7; no clear D. The CDR3 loop spans 16 amino acids. V was cut by 1 base and J by 3 bases, with 16 bases left in between. CDR1 SGHTA and CDR2 FQGNSA come from the germline V gene. The CDR3 coding sequence is TGTGCCAGCAGCTTAGAGGCGCCTCCCAGTCTCTACGAGCAGTACTTC. Its translation is CASSLEAPPSLYEQYF.

The chain has TRBV5-5 and TRBJ1-2; D unclear. Trimming stripped 2 bases from V and 3 bases from J, with 11 bases between. This CDR3 has 14 amino acids. The V gene's germline CDR1 is SGHKS and CDR2 YYEKEE (reference sequence). CDR3 sequence (DNA): TGTGCCAGCAGCTTCAGAGGGTGGGACTATGGCTACACCTTC. It is translated as CASSFRGWDYGYTF.

The V call is TRBV27, the J call TRBJ2-5, with 9 bases identical to TRBD2. The CDR3 contains 16 residues. The germline gives CDR1 MNHEY, CDR2 SMNVEV (reference sequence). The ends lost 6 bases at V and 5 bases at J; junction bases unmatched: 13. The chain's CDR3 is CASSPGLAQTWETQYF. The CDR3, as DNA: TGTGCCAGCAGCCCGGGACTAGCTCAGACGTGGGAGACCCAGTACTTC.

The J gene is TRBJ1-1, the V gene TRBV7-3, with TRBD1 matching 11 bases. The germline V gene has CDR1 SGHTA and CDR2 FQGTGA. J was trimmed by 3 bases and V by 4 bases; bases with no gene match: 1. CDR3 size: 14 residues. CDR3 DNA: TGTGCCAGCAGCTCGGGACAGGGGGACACTGAAGCTTTCTTT. Its translation is CASSSGQGDTEAFF.

The gene calls are TRBV30 and TRBJ2-2; D possibly corresponds to TRBD2 (6 bases). Trimming cost V 4 bases and J 1 base, with 19 bases left between them. The CDR3 extends over 17 amino acids. CDR1 and CDR2 (germline): GTSNPN, SVGIG (reference sequence). The DNA for the CDR3 is TGTGCCTGGACCACCCGGTGGGGGGATGGGAACACCGGGGAGCTGTTTTTT. As protein: CAWTTRWGDGNTGELFF.

DNA for the CDR3: TGCGCCAGCAGCTTGGGGGGTATTGTAGCGGGACAAGATACGCAGTATTTT. This codes for CASSLGGIVAGQDTQYF. This chain uses TRBV5-1 with TRBJ2-3; TRBD2 aligns across 8 bases. In germline, CDR1 is SGHRS, CDR2 YFSETQ. The CDR3 loop spans 17 amino acids. The V segment lost 0 bases and the J segment 5 bases; nucleotides outside the gene matches: 11.

This sequence joins TRBV7-2 and TRBJ1-2; 7 bases are shared with TRBD1. The CDR3 is 14 residues long. CDR1 is SGHTA, CDR2 FQGNSA, per germline. V lost 5 bases, J lost 8 bases, and 11 bases stayed unmatched. The CDR3, as DNA: TGTGCCAGCAGCCGTGGGGAGGGGGCCTTGGGCTACACCTTC. Its protein product is CASSRGEGALGYTF.

V usage is TRBV11-3 and J usage is TRBJ1-1, with no clear D. Trimming removed 2 bases at V and 1 base at J, with 5 bases between. The CDR3 totals 13 residues. CDR1 SGHNT and CDR2 YENEEA come from the germline V gene. As DNA, the CDR3 is TGTGCCAGCAGCTTACTCCGGAACACTGAAGCTTTCTTT. Residues: CASSLLRNTEAFF.

The V call is TRBV9, the J call TRBJ1-2; D may be TRBD1 (5 bases). Between the trimmed V and J ends, which lost 3 bases and 2 bases, there was a span of 11 bases. The CDR3 contains 14 residues. The germline gives CDR1 SGDLS, CDR2 YYNGEE. Here the CDR3 DNA reads TGTGCCAGCAGCGCTAGGGACGACAACTATGGCTACACCTTC. Its protein is CASSARDDNYGYTF.

Note on this clone: Sequence at one end of the junction differs from germline and may be a read error. The chain joins TRBV7-7 to TRBJ2-5; D remains unclear. The germline V gene encodes CDR1 SSHAT and CDR2 FNYEAQ (reference sequence). This CDR3 spans 15 amino acids. CDR3 in amino acids: CASSWRAGSGETQYF. The CDR3, as DNA: TGTGCTAGCAGCTGGCGTGCCGGGTCTGGAGAGACCCAGTACTTC.

The chain links TRBV7-2 to TRBJ2-5; D assignment may be TRBD1 or TRBD2 (5 bases each). V lost 6 bases, J lost 14 bases, and 16 bases lay in between. Per the germline V gene, CDR1 is SGHTA and CDR2 is FQGNSA. The CDR3 contains 11 residues. The CDR3 spells CASRNNTRDYF. The DNA of the CDR3 is TGTGCCAGCAGGAACAATACCCGGGACTACTTC.

The CDR3 loop reads CASSASRLAGLHYEQYF. CDR3 DNA: TGTGCCAGCAGTGCCTCCCGACTAGCGGGTTTACACTACGAGCAGTACTTC. The chain links TRBV6-4 to TRBJ2-7; 10 positions match TRBD2. Germline V gene data show CDR1 as MRHNA and CDR2 as SNTAGT. This CDR3 has 17 residues. V was clipped by 4 bases and J by 3 bases; unmatched bases: 12.

The V and J genes are TRBV7-2 and TRBJ2-6, with D possibly matching TRBD2 (6 bases). CDR1 is SGHTA and CDR2 is FQGNSA in the germline V gene. Trimming took 1 base from V and 4 from J, leaving 17 bases between them. This CDR3 comprises 18 residues. The CDR3 coding sequence is TGTGCCAGCAGCTTAGGGGGACTCACTAGATCCGGGGCCAACGTCCTGACTTTC. Protein product: CASSLGGLTRSGANVLTF.

The V call is TRBV11-2, the J call TRBJ2-7; TRBD2 agrees at 9 bases. V shed 7 bases and J 6 bases; nucleotides not matched to a gene: 10. Germline CDR1 reads SGHAT; CDR2 reads FQNNGV. This CDR3 contains 14 residues. This chain's CDR3 is CASTPRVAGVEQYF. The CDR3 DNA sequence: TGTGCCAGCACCCCCCGGGTAGCGGGAGTCGAGCAGTACTTC.